The rows below give T cell receptor beta chains drawn from one sample of a study of spatial heterogeneity in lung cancer. One entry per CDR3 protein results from TCRdb running MiXCR on the 5' RACE reads. The data contain 85,000 to 100,000 distinct CDR3 sequences, 9.5% to 15% of them seen just once; the ten biggest clones take up about 40%. The specimen comprised PBMCs, sampled at surgery. Receptors originate from a male donor with early-stage non-small cell lung cancer. Each CDR3 is given with its conserved first and last residue. A D gene is named only where the DNA matches it firmly. Size values are once, few and many counts, or a class for expanded clones, and some rows have none.

d_call,clone_size,j_call,v_call,cdr3_nt,cdr3_aa
.,.,TRBJ2-5,TRBV13,TGTGCCAGCAGCTCGGGGCTCCCTAATAGGGAGACCCAGTACTTC,CASSSGLPNRETQYF
.,many,TRBJ2-4,TRBV29-1,TGCAGCGTCGAACGGGACAAGAACATTCAGTACTTC,CSVERDKNIQYF
.,few,TRBJ2-6,TRBV27,TGTGCCAGCACTACTTCAACAGGTTCTGGGGCCAACGTCCTGACTTTC,CASTTSTGSGANVLTF
.,.,TRBJ2-1,TRBV4-1,TGCGCCAGCAGCCAACACATGCCGGGGCTAAAAACCTACAATGAGCAGTTCTTC,CASSQHMPGLKTYNEQFF
TRBD2,.,TRBJ2-7,TRBV7-2,TGTGCCAGCACCCCCGGGACTAGCGGGATCTACGAGCAGTACTTC,CASTPGTSGIYEQYF
TRBD1,few,TRBJ2-2,TRBV5-1,TGCGCCAGCGGGACAGGCCAGAACACCGGGGAGCTGTTTTTT,CASGTGQNTGELFF
TRBD1,many,TRBJ2-5,TRBV12-3/TRBV12-4,TGTGCCAGCAGCCCGGGACAGGTCCAAGAGACCCAGTACTTC,CASSPGQVQETQYF
TRBD1,.,TRBJ1-1,TRBV5-1,TGCGCCAGCAGCCCCAGGGGGTCCACTGAAGCTTTCTTT,CASSPRGSTEAFF
.,few,TRBJ2-1,TRBV2,TGTGCCAGCAGTGAAGGGTTTGGGGGTGCCTCCTACAATGAGCAGTTCTTC,CASSEGFGGASYNEQFF
.,.,TRBJ1-3,TRBV7-2,TGTGCCAGCAGCTTAGTCAGGATCTCTGGAAACACCATATATTTT,CASSLVRISGNTIYF
.,few,TRBJ2-7,TRBV3-1,TGTGCCAGCAGCCTTAACGCCTACGAGCAGTACTTC,CASSLNAYEQYF
.,.,TRBJ2-5,TRBV29-1,TGCAGCGTAGATGGGAGTCAGCCCTACCAAGAGACCCAGTACTTC,CSVDGSQPYQETQYF
.,.,TRBJ2-1,TRBV4-2,TGTGCCAGCAGCCAAGAGGACTTGACCTACAATGAGCAGTTCTTC,CASSQEDLTYNEQFF
TRBD1,.,TRBJ2-7,TRBV27,TGTGCCAGCAGTTTTGAAGGGACAGGGGGCATTTACGAGCAGTACTTC,CASSFEGTGGIYEQYF
.,many,TRBJ1-5,TRBV20-1,TGCAGTGCTAGTCCGGCGGGGGGGTCCTCCTTTAGCTATCAGCCCCAGCATTTT,CSASPAGGSSFSYQPQHF
.,few,TRBJ2-3,TRBV6-2/TRBV6-3,TGTGCCAGCACCGAACCCCCGGGGGTTACGCAGTATTTT,CASTEPPGVTQYF
TRBD2,many,TRBJ2-1,TRBV28,TGTGCCAGCAGTAGTCCGGGACTAGCGGGAGGTTTTGAGCAGTTCTTC,CASSSPGLAGGFEQFF
.,many,TRBJ2-3,TRBV29-1,TGCAGCGTTGAAGATTATTCACACACAGATACGCAGTATTTT,CSVEDYSHTDTQYF
.,few,TRBJ1-3,TRBV5-1,TGCGCCAGCAGCTGGGACGGCTCTGGAAACACCATATATTTT,CASSWDGSGNTIYF
TRBD2,.,TRBJ2-1,TRBV24-1,TGTGCCACCAGGGGTACTAGCGGGAGCTCCTACAATGAGCAGTTCTTC,CATRGTSGSSYNEQFF
TRBD1,few,TRBJ2-3,TRBV10-1,TGCGCCAGCAGCCAAGACAGGGGCACAGATACGCAGTATTTT,CASSQDRGTDTQYF
TRBD2,.,TRBJ2-3,TRBV7-2,TGTGCCAGCAGCTTAGTAGCGGGGGGGGGCACAGATACGCAGTATTTT,CASSLVAGGGTDTQYF
.,.,TRBJ1-4,TRBV28,TGTGCCAGCAGTTGGGACACTGGAGCAACTAATGAAAAACTGTTTTTT,CASSWDTGATNEKLFF
TRBD2,.,TRBJ2-5,TRBV5-4,TGTGCCAGCAGCATAGGGACTAGCGGTTACCAAGAGACCCAGTACTTC,CASSIGTSGYQETQYF
.,few,TRBJ2-3,TRBV10-3,TGTGCCATCAGTTCTGGGACAAAGACAGATACGCAGTATTTT,CAISSGTKTDTQYF
TRBD1,few,TRBJ2-1,TRBV29-1,TGCAGCGTTGAAAAGGGGGCCTTTTACAATGAGCAGTTCTTC,CSVEKGAFYNEQFF
TRBD1,few,TRBJ1-6,TRBV5-1,TGCGCCAGCAGCTCCGACAGGGACTCACCCCTCCACTTT,CASSSDRDSPLHF
TRBD1,many,TRBJ2-7,TRBV28,TGTGCCAGCACCCGGACAGGGTCTTCCTACGAGCAGTACTTC,CASTRTGSSYEQYF
TRBD1,few,TRBJ1-5,TRBV28,TGTGCCAGCAGCATTCAAGGGACAGGGGGTTATCAGCCCCAGCATTTT,CASSIQGTGGYQPQHF
TRBD1,.,TRBJ2-7,TRBV20-1,TGCAGTGCTAGATCCCCCGGTGGGGACAGGGGGATGGGGGAGCAGTACTTC,CSARSPGGDRGMGEQYF
TRBD2,many,TRBJ2-7,TRBV3-1,TGTGCCAGCAGCCTTGGACTAGCGGGGTACGAGCAGTACTTC,CASSLGLAGYEQYF
.,many,TRBJ1-5,TRBV12-3/TRBV12-4,TGTGCCAGCAGACCTAGACAGGGCAATCAGCCCCAGCATTTT,CASRPRQGNQPQHF
TRBD2,few,TRBJ2-1,TRBV11-1,TGTGCCAGCAGCTCACCCCGGGAGGGAGGGCAGTTCTTC,CASSSPREGGQFF
.,.,TRBJ2-1,TRBV7-6,TGTGCCAGCAGCTTAGCGCCTGGGTCCAATGAGCAGTTCTTC,CASSLAPGSNEQFF
.,many,TRBJ2-2,TRBV27,TGTGCCAGCAGTTTATCCGGCACCGGGGAGCTGTTTTTT,CASSLSGTGELFF
.,few,TRBJ1-1,TRBV20-1,TGCAGTGCTAGGGCTGGGGGGAGCCGCACTGAAGCTTTCTTT,CSARAGGSRTEAFF
.,few,TRBJ1-2,TRBV11-2,TGTGCCAGCAGACGGTTCCTGCATAACTATGGCTACACCTTC,CASRRFLHNYGYTF
.,few,TRBJ1-5,TRBV12-3/TRBV12-4,TGTGCCAGCAGTTTAGGAGGGCAGGGGTCGGGCAATCAGCCCCAGCATTTT,CASSLGGQGSGNQPQHF
.,.,TRBJ1-2,TRBV6-2/TRBV6-3,TGTGCCAGCGGGCTATTACAGGAGAACTATGGCTACACCTTC,CASGLLQENYGYTF
.,.,TRBJ2-2,TRBV5-1,TGCGCCAGCAGCTTTGGTACTTCGAACACCGGGGAGCTGTTTTTT,CASSFGTSNTGELFF
TRBD2,few,TRBJ2-1,TRBV6-4,TGTGCCAGCAGTTTCCTTCCCGGGACTACAAATGAGCAGTTCTTC,CASSFLPGTTNEQFF
.,few,TRBJ2-7,TRBV28,TGTGCCAGCAGTTTAGCATGGAACGAGCAGTACTTC,CASSLAWNEQYF
.,.,TRBJ1-1,TRBV7-9,TGTGCCGGCAGCTTAGAAGTGTGGACGGGAGGGACTGAAGCTTTCTTT,CAGSLEVWTGGTEAFF